This T cell receptor (beta chain) comes out of a study of technical replicates of blood from several donors. The assay was immunoSEQ multiplex PCR, and TCRdb's table has in-frame clones only and misses some. The sample has about 94,000 clones; almost 97% are singletons. The CDR3 runs to 15 residues. J was trimmed by 5 bases and V by 1 base; bases with no gene match: 4. Germline-derived CDR1 and CDR2 are SGHDN and FVKESK. The sequencing input was T cells isolated from PBMCs. The genes are TRBV14 and TRBJ1-1, with 10 nucleotides matching TRBD1. This TCR was sampled from a human donor in good health. The CDR3 nucleotides are TGTGCCAGCAGCCAAGGCGGGACAGGGGCGACTGAAGCTTTCTTT. Protein sequence: CASSQGGTGATEAFF.